This TCR beta chain came from a study of CD8 T cells in ankylosing spondylitis (dated by TCRdb to the late 2010s). Context from the whole study: The study set out to find disease-linked TCR variants by profiling T cell receptor beta repertoires in ankylosing spondylitis patients and healthy donors. In total, the full study cohort was made up of some 110 healthy donors and 25 ankylosing spondylitis patients. Samples of peripheral blood were taken, and for ankylosing spondylitis patients, synovial fluid was collected as well. The full study reports these points: Some of the motif variants had been reported before in the synovial fluid and blood of reactive arthritis patients, a finding that suggests common disease-initiation mechanisms. In peripheral blood, the disease-linked clones were found at relatively low frequencies and had a CD8+ phenotype. A TCR beta motif made up of several highly homologous amino acid variants appeared to be characteristic of blood from ankylosing spondylitis patients. According to the report, matched synovial fluid samples from ankylosing spondylitis patients were significantly enriched for the disease-linked clones.

TCRdb records Illumina HiSeq 2500 as the sequencer. TCR beta libraries were prepared by quantitative 5'-RACE with molecular barcodes. Concerning the study's data processing: Disease-linked TCR variants were identified with a new computational method built on a probabilistic model of VDJ rearrangement. In TCRdb, the public reads were trimmed at Q25 with fastp and aligned with MiXCR, with productive beta chains retained. Entries that share a CDR3 protein sequence are merged under the most common genes and DNA. The V and J calls were not made by the authors but by TCRdb's processing. A total of roughly 170,000 distinct CDR3 sequences appear in this sample, roughly 10% of them only once. The top ten clones comprise roughly 16% of the sample. Ten or more counts support this clonotype. Its antigen remains unidentified. There are no base qualities to consult, and no much larger clone falls within one base.

Looking up the germline V gene yields CDR1 MDHEN and CDR2 SYDVKM. The CDR3 measures 12 amino acids from cysteine to phenylalanine. Kept here is only the CDR3 DNA, which spans 36 bases and is read in frame from base 1. V is clipped by 3 bases and J by 8 bases, and the sequence between their germline boundaries is 10 bases long. Rearrangement joined TRBV28 to TRBJ2-5, with the D gene not confidently named. The sequencing sample was made of blood, either unsorted or a sorted T cell fraction (not recorded which). The TCR originated in a female donor with ankylosing spondylitis or in good health (not recorded which). The DNA reads TGTGCCAGCAGTTTCTCCCCAGACACCCAGTACTTC. The resulting protein is CASSFSPDTQYF. The full variable domain, completed from the reference TRBV28 and TRBJ2-5 proteins outside the CDR3, reads DVKVTQSSRYLVKRTGEKVFLECVQDMDHENMFWYRQDPGLGLRLIYFSYDVKMKEKGDIPEGYSVSREKKERFSLILESASTNQTSMYLCASSFSPDTQYFGPGTRLLVL.